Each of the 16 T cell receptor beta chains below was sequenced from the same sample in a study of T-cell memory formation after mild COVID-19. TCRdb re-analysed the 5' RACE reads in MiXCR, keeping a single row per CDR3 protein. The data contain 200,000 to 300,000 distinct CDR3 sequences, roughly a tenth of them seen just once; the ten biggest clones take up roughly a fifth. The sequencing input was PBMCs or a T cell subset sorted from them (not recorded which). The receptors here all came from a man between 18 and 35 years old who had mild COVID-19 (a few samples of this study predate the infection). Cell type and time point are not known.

Written as DNA, the CDR3 is TGTGCCAGCAGCGGTTTTGGGGGCGCAGAGACCCAGTACTTC. Its translation: CASSGFGGAETQYF. The chain couples TRBV9 to TRBJ2-5; possibly TRBD1 for D (6 bases). This CDR3 is 14 amino acids long. In germline, CDR1 is SGDLS, CDR2 YYNGEE. V was cut by 3 bases and J by 4 bases, with 13 bases left in between.

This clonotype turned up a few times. In nucleotides, the CDR3 is TGTGCCAGCAGCCCTCCCGGAACCGCGGAAGATACGCAGTATTTT. Translated, it gives CASSPPGTAEDTQYF. This chain connects TRBV7-9 to TRBJ2-3; D ambiguous. The ends were cut back, 5 bases at V and 5 bases at J, with 17 bases in the middle. This CDR3 contains 15 residues. Germline CDR1 reads SEHNR; CDR2 reads FQNEAQ (reference sequence).

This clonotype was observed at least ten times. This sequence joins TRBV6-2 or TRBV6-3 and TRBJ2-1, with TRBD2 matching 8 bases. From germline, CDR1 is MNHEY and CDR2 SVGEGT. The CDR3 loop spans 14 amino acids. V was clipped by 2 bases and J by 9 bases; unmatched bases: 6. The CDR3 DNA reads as TGTGCCAGCAGTTACATCGGACTAGCTGGTGAGCAGTTCTTC. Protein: CASSYIGLAGEQFF.

CDR3 DNA sequence: TGTGCCAGCAGCTTAGTTTTGGGCAGGCAAGAGACCCAGTACTTC. Translated, it gives CASSLVLGRQETQYF. The V gene is TRBV7-2, the J gene TRBJ2-5, with unresolved D. This CDR3 is built from 15 residues. Trimming pared 1 base from V and 2 bases from J, leaving 11 bases between. Germline V gene sequence: CDR1 SGHTA, CDR2 FQGNSA.

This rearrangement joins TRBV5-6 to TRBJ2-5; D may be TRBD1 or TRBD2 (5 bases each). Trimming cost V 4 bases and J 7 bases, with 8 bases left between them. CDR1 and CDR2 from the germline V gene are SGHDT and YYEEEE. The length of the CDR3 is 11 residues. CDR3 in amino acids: CASSGGATQYF. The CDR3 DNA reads TGTGCCAGCAGCGGGGGAGCGACCCAGTACTTC.

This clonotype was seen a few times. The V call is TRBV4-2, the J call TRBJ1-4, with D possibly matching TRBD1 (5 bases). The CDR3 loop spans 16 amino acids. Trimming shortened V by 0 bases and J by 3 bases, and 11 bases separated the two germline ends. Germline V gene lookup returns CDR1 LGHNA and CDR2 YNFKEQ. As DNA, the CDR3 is TGTGCCAGCAGCCAAGACGCAGGGCGGCCTAATGAAAAACTGTTTTTT. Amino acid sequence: CASSQDAGRPNEKLFF.

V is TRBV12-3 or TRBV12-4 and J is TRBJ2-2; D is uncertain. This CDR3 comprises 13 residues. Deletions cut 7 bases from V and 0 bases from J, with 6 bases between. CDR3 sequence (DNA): TGTGCCAGCACCTTCCCGAACACCGGGGAGCTGTTTTTT. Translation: CASTFPNTGELFF.

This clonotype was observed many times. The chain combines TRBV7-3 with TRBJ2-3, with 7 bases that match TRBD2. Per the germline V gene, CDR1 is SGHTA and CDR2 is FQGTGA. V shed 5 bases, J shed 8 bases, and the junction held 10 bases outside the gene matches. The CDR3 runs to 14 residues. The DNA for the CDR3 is TGTGCCAGCAGCGCCGCGGGCGGGGGAGGTACGCAGTATTTT. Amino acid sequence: CASSAAGGGGTQYF.

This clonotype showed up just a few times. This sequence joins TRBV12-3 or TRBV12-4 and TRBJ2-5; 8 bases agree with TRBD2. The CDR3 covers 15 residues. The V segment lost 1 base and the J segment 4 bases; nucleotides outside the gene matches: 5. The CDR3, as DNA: TGTGCCAGCAGTTTAGGGCTAGCGGGTGCAGAGACCCAGTACTTC. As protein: CASSLGLAGAETQYF.

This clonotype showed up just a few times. Here the CDR3 DNA reads TGTGCCAGCAGAGGGGGGAATGAGCAGTTCTTC. Protein product: CASRGGNEQFF. The chain carries TRBV7-9 and TRBJ2-1; the D gene could be TRBD1 or TRBD2 (6 bases each). Trimming left V 6 bases short and J 7 bases short, with 7 bases between. This CDR3 comprises 11 residues. CDR1 SEHNR and CDR2 FQNEAQ come from the germline V gene (reference sequence).

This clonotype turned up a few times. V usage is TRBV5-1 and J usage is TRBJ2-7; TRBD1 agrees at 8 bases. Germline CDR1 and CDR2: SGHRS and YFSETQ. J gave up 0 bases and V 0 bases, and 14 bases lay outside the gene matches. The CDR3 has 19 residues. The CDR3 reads CASSLVRDRSHSSSYEQYF. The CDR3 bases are TGCGCCAGCAGCTTGGTCCGGGACAGGAGCCATAGTTCCTCCTACGAGCAGTACTTC.

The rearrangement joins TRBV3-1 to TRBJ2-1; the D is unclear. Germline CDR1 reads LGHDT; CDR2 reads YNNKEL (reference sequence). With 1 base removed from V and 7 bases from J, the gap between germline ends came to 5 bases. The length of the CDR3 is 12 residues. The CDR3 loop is CASSQAWNEQFF. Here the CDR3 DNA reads TGTGCCAGCAGCCAAGCTTGGAATGAGCAGTTCTTC.

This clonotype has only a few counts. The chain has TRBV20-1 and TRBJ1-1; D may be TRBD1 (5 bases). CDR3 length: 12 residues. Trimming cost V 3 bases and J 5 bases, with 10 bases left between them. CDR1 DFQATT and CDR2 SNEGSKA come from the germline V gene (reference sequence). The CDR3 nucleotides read TGCAGTGCTAGTGAGGGGTGGACTGAAGCTTTCTTT. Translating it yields CSASEGWTEAFF.

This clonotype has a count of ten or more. The CDR3 DNA reads TGCGCCAGCAGCTTGGAGGCCGGGACAGCGTATGGCTACACCTTC. It specifies CASSLEAGTAYGYTF. The J gene is TRBJ1-2, the V gene TRBV5-1; 7 bases match TRBD1. The germline gives CDR1 SGHRS, CDR2 YFSETQ. The CDR3 consists of 15 residues. The V and J ends lost 0 bases and 5 bases, in that order; junction bases with no gene match: 7.

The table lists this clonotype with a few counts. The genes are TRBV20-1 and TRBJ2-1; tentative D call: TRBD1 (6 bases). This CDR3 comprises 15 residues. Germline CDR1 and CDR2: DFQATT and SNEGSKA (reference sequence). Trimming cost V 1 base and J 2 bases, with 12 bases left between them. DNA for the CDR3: TGCAGTGCTAGAGTTGGCAGGGACACCTACAATGAGCAGTTCTTC. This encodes CSARVGRDTYNEQFF.

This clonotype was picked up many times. The CDR3: CALRGGTEAFF. The CDR3 DNA sequence: TGTGCTTTACGAGGGGGCACTGAAGCTTTCTTT. The chain uses TRBV24-1 and TRBJ1-1; weak D call: TRBD1 (6 bases). The CDR3 extends over 11 amino acids. Germline V lookup: CDR1 KGHDR, CDR2 SFDVKD.